The 18 T cell receptor beta chains presented below share a single source sample, sequenced in a study of shared clonotypes between healthy human individuals. Profiling relied on immunoSEQ multiplex PCR, and the TCRdb table lists in-frame clones only, not all of them. Among about 2.3 million clones listed, roughly 92% were seen once. The sample was naive CD4+ T cells from PBMCs. As to subset: CD45RA+ positively selected. These receptors came from a man between 18 and 35 years old in good health. Some clones in this sample may be carry-over from other donors' samples.

In regard to this clone: Other DNA sequences in the sample encode the same CDR3. The V gene is TRBV2, the J gene TRBJ1-5; a possible D gene is TRBD1 (6 bases). V lost 3 bases and J 6 bases, leaving 12 bases between the germline ends. Germline CDR1 is SNHLY and CDR2 is FYNNEI. The CDR3 spans 14 residues. The chain's CDR3 is CASSDRGGGQPQHF. CDR3 DNA sequence: TGTGCCAGCAGTGACAGAGGGGGGGGTCAGCCCCAGCATTTT.

This rearrangement joins TRBV29-1 to TRBJ1-1; 10 bases line up with TRBD1. Germline V gives CDR1 SQVTM, CDR2 ANQGSEA. With 5 bases clipped from V and 5 bases from J, the junction kept 5 bases outside the gene matches. The CDR3 spans 13 residues. The CDR3 reads CSVRTGGGTEAFF. The CDR3 DNA reads TGCAGCGTTAGGACAGGGGGAGGAACTGAAGCTTTCTTT.

The V call is TRBV7-9, the J call TRBJ2-3; D perhaps matches TRBD1 (6 bases). Trimming cost V 5 bases and J 1 base, with 13 bases left between them. This CDR3 contains 15 residues. Germline CDR1 reads SEHNR; CDR2 reads FQNEAQ (reference sequence). CDR3 protein: CASSPGTLRTDTQYF. In DNA form, the CDR3 reads TGTGCCAGCAGCCCCGGGACACTTCGCACAGATACGCAGTATTTT.

This clone came up once. This chain uses TRBV2 with TRBJ2-1; 7 bases are shared with TRBD1. The V gene end was trimmed by 8 bases and the J gene end by 8 bases; junction bases not matched to a gene: 6. CDR1 SNHLY and CDR2 FYNNEI come from the germline V gene. The CDR3 has 12 residues. CDR3 amino acids: CASLRTGDEQFF. The CDR3 DNA reads as TGTGCCAGCCTCCGGACAGGCGATGAGCAGTTCTTC.

The chain carries TRBV7-3 and TRBJ2-6, with TRBD1 matching over 7 bases. The J segment lost 0 bases and the V segment lost 4 bases, leaving 3 bases of the junction unmatched. Germline-derived CDR1 and CDR2 are SGHTA and FQGTGA. The CDR3 extends over 16 amino acids. This CDR3 is CASSSSGGSGANVLTF. The CDR3 nucleotides are TGTGCCAGCAGCTCCTCAGGGGGCTCTGGGGCCAACGTCCTGACTTTC.

This rearrangement joins TRBV10-3 to TRBJ2-4, with 7 bases identical to TRBD2. Germline trimming cut 0 bases from V and 1 base from J; bases unmatched to any gene: 12. The CDR3 is 19 amino acids. Germline V CDR1 and CDR2: ENHRY, SYGVKD. CDR3 region: CAISESGTTDTGAKNIQYF. In DNA form, the CDR3 reads TGTGCCATCAGTGAGTCTGGGACTACTGATACGGGGGCCAAAAACATTCAGTACTTC.

In its sample, this clone was seen once. The chain uses TRBV28 and TRBJ1-2; D is undetermined. CDR3 size: 13 residues. Germline V lookup: CDR1 MDHEN, CDR2 SYDVKM. V dropped 5 bases and J dropped 4 bases, with 11 bases sitting between them. In nucleotides, the CDR3 is TGTGCCAGCAGTGATGGTTTTAGCTATGGCTACACCTTC. Translation gives CASSDGFSYGYTF.

This rearrangement joins TRBV29-1 to TRBJ2-3, with TRBD2 as a possible D gene (6 bases). Trimming took off 4 bases at V and 2 bases at J, with 16 bases between the two ends. The CDR3 is 15 residues long. Germline loops: CDR1 SQVTM, CDR2 ANQGSEA. The CDR3 bases are TGCAGCGTTGGGTCTTGGACTAAAACCACAGATACGCAGTATTTT. Its protein is CSVGSWTKTTDTQYF.

This chain links TRBV27 with TRBJ2-7, with D perhaps given as TRBD1 or TRBD2 (5 bases each). The CDR3 is made up of 14 amino acids. V was clipped by 7 bases and J by 5 bases, with 18 bases between them. Germline loops: CDR1 MNHEY, CDR2 SMNVEV (reference sequence). In DNA form, the CDR3 reads TGTGCCAGCACCAGACGTCCAGGGAGTGACGAGCAGTACTTC. It specifies CASTRRPGSDEQYF.

About this clone: The same CDR3 also results from other DNA sequences found in this sample. This chain uses TRBV5-1 with TRBJ2-1; 7 bases align to TRBD1. The CDR3 contains 15 residues. The V gene's germline CDR1 is SGHRS and CDR2 YFSETQ. V lost 4 bases and J lost 0; bases outside the gene matches: 4. CDR3 sequence reads: CASSLTGSSYNEQFF. CDR3 coding DNA: TGCGCCAGCAGCCTGACAGGGAGCTCCTACAATGAGCAGTTCTTC. Supplemented by reference TRBV5-1 and TRBJ2-1, the full variable domain reads KAGVTQTPRYLIKTRGQQVTLSCSPISGHRSVSWYQQTPGQGLQFLFEYFSETQRNKGNFPGRFSGRQFSNSRSEMNVSTLELGDSALYLCASSLTGSSYNEQFFGPGTRLTVL.

This chain uses TRBV28 with TRBJ2-6, with D possibly matching TRBD1 (6 bases). Germline assignment: CDR1 MDHEN and CDR2 SYDVKM. Between the trimmed V and J ends, which lost 10 bases and 4 bases, there was a span of 14 bases. The CDR3 contains 14 residues. The CDR3 coding sequence is TGTGCCACCAATACAGGGACCGGGGCCAACGTCCTGACTTTC. Translated, it gives CATNTGTGANVLTF.

The gene calls are TRBV7-2 and TRBJ2-2; 7 bases agree with TRBD2. The V segment lost 0 bases and the J segment 5 bases; nucleotides outside the gene matches: 9. This CDR3 is built from 17 residues. Germline V gives CDR1 SGHTA, CDR2 FQGNSA. The CDR3 loop reads CASSLAPPAGRTGELFF. The DNA for the CDR3 is TGTGCCAGCAGCTTAGCTCCCCCAGCGGGACGTACCGGGGAGCTGTTTTTT.

The rearrangement uses TRBV15 and TRBJ2-7; TRBD2 might be the D (6 bases). The V end was cut by 3 bases, the J end by 4 bases, with 13 bases between. This CDR3 comprises 14 residues. Germline V CDR1 and CDR2: LNHNV, YYDKDF (reference sequence). This chain's CDR3 is CATSSKDYPYEQYF. In DNA form, the CDR3 reads TGTGCCACCAGCAGTAAGGACTATCCTTACGAGCAGTACTTC.

The count of this clone is one. This rearrangement joins TRBV7-9 to TRBJ2-3, with 12 bases fitting TRBD2. This CDR3 is built from 17 residues. In germline, CDR1 is SEHNR, CDR2 FQNEAQ (reference sequence). Trimming took 5 bases from V and 3 from J; bases not matched to a gene: 9. The CDR3 coding sequence is TGTGCCAGCAGCCAAATCTTGACTAGCGGGAGTACAGATACGCAGTATTTT. Translation gives CASSQILTSGSTDTQYF.

This clone appeared a single time. Written as DNA, the CDR3 is TGCGCCAGCAGCTTGGCGCAGGGAGTCTACGAGCAGTACTTC. This codes for CASSLAQGVYEQYF. The V gene is TRBV5-1, the J gene TRBJ2-7, with D possibly called TRBD1 or TRBD2 (5 bases each). The germline gives CDR1 SGHRS, CDR2 YFSETQ. V was trimmed by 0 bases and J by 3 bases, leaving 10 bases between them. The CDR3 loop spans 14 amino acids.

This clone is a singleton in its sample. This rearrangement joins TRBV25-1 to TRBJ2-7; D possibly corresponds to TRBD2 (5 bases). The CDR3 is 14 residues long. CDR1 and CDR2 (germline): MGHDK, SYGVNS. V lost 4 bases, J lost 2 bases, and 12 bases lay in between. This CDR3 is CASSADTRAYEQYF. CDR3 bases: TGTGCCAGCAGTGCAGATACGAGGGCCTACGAGCAGTACTTC.

A note on this clone: Other DNA sequences of this sample code for an identical CDR3. V gene TRBV5-1 combines with J gene TRBJ2-6; D is uncertain. V was pared by 0 bases and J by 0 bases, with 7 bases between. Germline loops: CDR1 SGHRS, CDR2 YFSETQ. The length of the CDR3 is 16 residues. For the CDR3, the DNA is TGCGCCAGCAGCTTGGAGGCGAGCTCTGGGGCCAACGTCCTGACTTTC. This translates into CASSLEASSGANVLTF. Together with reference TRBV5-1 and TRBJ2-6, the CDR3 gives the full variable domain: KAGVTQTPRYLIKTRGQQVTLSCSPISGHRSVSWYQQTPGQGLQFLFEYFSETQRNKGNFPGRFSGRQFSNSRSEMNVSTLELGDSALYLCASSLEASSGANVLTFGAGSRLTVL.

The chain carries TRBV28 and TRBJ2-7; no definite D call. Trimming removed 6 bases at V and 6 bases at J, with 15 bases between. The CDR3 totals 13 residues. Germline values: CDR1 MDHEN, CDR2 SYDVKM. The CDR3 here is CASRKPSGPEQYF. The CDR3, as DNA: TGTGCCAGCAGGAAACCCTCCGGTCCCGAGCAGTACTTC. Combining the CDR3 with reference TRBV28 and TRBJ2-7 gives the whole variable domain DVKVTQSSRYLVKRTGEKVFLECVQDMDHENMFWYRQDPGLGLRLIYFSYDVKMKEKGDIPEGYSVSREKKERFSLILESASTNQTSMYLCASRKPSGPEQYFGPGTRLTVT.